The 12 T cell receptor beta chains listed next were all sequenced from one sample in a study of T cell changes during pregnancy in multiple sclerosis (dated by TCRdb to between 2018 and 2020). The method was the immunoSEQ multiplex PCR assay. TCRdb provides this immuneACCESS table in a form limited to in-frame rearrangements. Some clones are lacking; in checked studies, under half of them reflect an unresolved V gene, and why the rest are absent is not known. The sample table lists 29,000 or so clones, roughly 92% of them with a count of one. Together, the top ten hold around 0.71% of the sample. The specimen was CD4+ T cells from peripheral blood mononuclear cells, collected in the first trimester of pregnancy. The receptors here all came from a female donor with multiple sclerosis, enrolled in a pregnancy study.

The rearrangement links TRBV2 to TRBJ1-5; tentatively, D is TRBD1 (6 bases). The CDR3 length is 14 residues. In germline, CDR1 is SNHLY, CDR2 FYNNEI. Trimming shortened V by 5 bases and J by 7 bases, and 15 bases separated the two germline ends. CDR3 loop: CASSLGQSGQPQHF. CDR3 DNA: TGTGCCAGCAGTTTAGGACAGTCCGGCCAGCCCCAGCATTTT.

The genes are TRBV28 and TRBJ1-3, with 9 bases that match TRBD1. Germline loops: CDR1 MDHEN, CDR2 SYDVKM. V lost 4 bases and J lost 2; bases outside the gene matches: 15. There are 19 residues in the CDR3. CDR3 region: CASSYSDRGFAGPGNTIYF. The CDR3 bases are TGTGCCAGCAGTTATTCGGACAGGGGTTTCGCGGGTCCTGGAAACACCATATATTTT.

The chain is built from TRBV7-2 and TRBJ2-7; 11 bases align to TRBD2. The CDR3 length is 17 residues. Trimming took 1 base from V and 4 from J; bases not matched to a gene: 9. Germline V gene sequence: CDR1 SGHTA, CDR2 FQGNSA. The CDR3 protein is CASSLGGASGGQYEQYF. The CDR3 DNA reads as TGTGCCAGCAGCTTAGGAGGGGCTAGCGGGGGGCAATACGAGCAGTACTTC.

V usage is TRBV2 and J usage is TRBJ1-2, with 8 bases identical to TRBD1. Germline-derived CDR1 and CDR2 are SNHLY and FYNNEI. The CDR3 contains 12 residues. The J segment lost 7 bases and the V segment lost 10 bases, leaving 8 bases of the junction unmatched. CDR3 sequence reads: CAKRQGSGGYTF. CDR3 sequence (DNA): TGTGCCAAAAGACAGGGGAGTGGTGGCTACACCTTC. The full variable domain, rest sourced from reference TRBV2 and TRBJ1-2, is EPEVTQTPSHQVTQMGQEVILRCVPISNHLYFYWYRQILGQKVEFLVSFYNNEISEKSEIFDDQFSVERPDGSNFTLKIRSTKLEDSAMYFCAKRQGSGGYTFGSGTRLTVV.

The gene calls are TRBV11-2 and TRBJ1-3; D call uncertain. CDR1 is SGHAT and CDR2 is FQNNGV in the germline V gene. The CDR3 extends over 14 amino acids. Trimming pared 6 bases from V and 1 base from J, leaving 10 bases between. DNA for the CDR3: TGTGCCAGCAGACCGGAGGGATCTGGAAACACCATATATTTT. Protein product: CASRPEGSGNTIYF.

The chain couples TRBV5-5 to TRBJ2-7, with D maybe TRBD2 (5 bases). Deletions cut 3 bases from V and 2 bases from J, with 12 bases between. In germline, CDR1 is SGHKS, CDR2 YYEKEE (reference sequence). This CDR3 comprises 14 residues. CDR3 coding DNA: TGTGCCAGCAGCTCGGTGGGGAGCACCTACGAGCAGTACTTC. Protein product: CASSSVGSTYEQYF. Combining the CDR3 with reference TRBV5-5 and TRBJ2-7 gives the whole variable domain DAGVTQSPTHLIKTRGQQVTLRCSPISGHKSVSWYQQVLGQGPQFIFQYYEKEERGRGNFPDRFSARQFPNYSSELNVNALLLGDSALYLCASSSVGSTYEQYFGPGTRLTVT.

The rearrangement joins TRBV11-2 to TRBJ2-4; perhaps TRBD1 as D (6 bases). Trimming took off 5 bases at V and 7 bases at J, with 18 bases between the two ends. Germline V gives CDR1 SGHAT, CDR2 FQNNGV. There are 15 residues in the CDR3. The CDR3 nucleotides are TGTGCCAGCAGCCCCCATTCCCCCGGACAGAACATTCAGTACTTC. Its translation: CASSPHSPGQNIQYF.

The V and J genes are TRBV30 and TRBJ2-6; unclear D gene. V lost 4 bases and J lost 4, with 17 bases in between. Germline V lookup: CDR1 GTSNPN, CDR2 SVGIG (reference sequence). The length of the CDR3 is 16 residues. CDR3 nucleotide sequence: TGTGCCTGGACCTCACCATCTCGGTCAGGGGCCAACGTCCTGACTTTC. Translated, it gives CAWTSPSRSGANVLTF.

This chain joins TRBV7-2 and TRBJ2-1; 9 nucleotides align to TRBD2. The V gene end was trimmed by 0 bases and the J gene end by 3 bases; junction bases not matched to a gene: 3. CDR3 length equals 16 residues. CDR1 is SGHTA, CDR2 FQGNSA, per germline. The CDR3 DNA sequence: TGTGCCAGCAGCTTAGCCCTAGCGGGGTTCTACAATGAGCAGTTCTTC. This gives the protein CASSLALAGFYNEQFF.

This chain connects TRBV5-4 to TRBJ2-5; 8 bases agree with TRBD1. CDR1 is SGHNT, CDR2 YYREEE, per germline (reference sequence). This CDR3 has 14 residues. V dropped 0 bases and J dropped 2; count of bases not matched to a gene: 0. The CDR3 protein is CASSLDRGQETQYF. The CDR3 bases are TGTGCCAGCAGCTTGGACAGGGGGCAAGAGACCCAGTACTTC.

The genes are TRBV11-2 and TRBJ2-7; 7 nucleotides agree with TRBD1. Germline values: CDR1 SGHAT, CDR2 FQNNGV. V lost 3 bases, J lost 3 bases, and 8 bases stayed unmatched. This CDR3 comprises 15 residues. The CDR3 region is CASSFTQGQNYEQYF. The CDR3 bases are TGTGCCAGCAGCTTCACCCAGGGACAGAACTACGAGCAGTACTTC.

This clone has a single count. The V gene is TRBV27, the J gene TRBJ1-1, with D tentatively TRBD1 (6 bases). CDR3 length: 15 residues. V lost 7 bases, J lost 1 base, and 16 bases lay in between. Germline V gene data show CDR1 as MNHEY and CDR2 as SMNVEV (reference sequence). CDR3 region: CASTPHRETNTEAFF. The CDR3 bases are TGTGCCAGCACCCCACACAGGGAGACGAACACTGAAGCTTTCTTT.